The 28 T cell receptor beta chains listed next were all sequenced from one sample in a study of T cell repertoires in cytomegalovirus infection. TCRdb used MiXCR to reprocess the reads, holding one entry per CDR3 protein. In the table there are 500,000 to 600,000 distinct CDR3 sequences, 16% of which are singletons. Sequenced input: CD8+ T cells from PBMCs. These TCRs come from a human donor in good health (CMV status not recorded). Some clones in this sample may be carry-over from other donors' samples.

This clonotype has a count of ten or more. CDR3 amino acids: CSVPGTGVYGYTF. The CDR3 DNA reads TGCAGCGTTCCGGGAACCGGCGTATATGGCTACACCTTC. The chain is built from TRBV29-1 and TRBJ1-2; D uncertain. Germline CDR1 is SQVTM and CDR2 is ANQGSEA. Deletions cut 5 bases from V and 5 bases from J, with 15 bases between. The length of the CDR3 is 13 residues. Full variable domain (remainder filled in from reference TRBV29-1 and TRBJ1-2): SAVISQKPSRDICQRGTSLTIQCQVDSQVTMMFWYRQQPGQSLTLIATANQGSEATYESGFVIDKFPISRPNLTFSTLTVSNMSPEDSSIYLCSVPGTGVYGYTFGSGTRLTVV.

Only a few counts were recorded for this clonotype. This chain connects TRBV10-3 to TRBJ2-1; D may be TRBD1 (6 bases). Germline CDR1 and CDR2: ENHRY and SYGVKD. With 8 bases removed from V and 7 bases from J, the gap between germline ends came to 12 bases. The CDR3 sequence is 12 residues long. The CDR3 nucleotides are TGTGCCATCTCAGGGGTTGCAAATGAGCAGTTCTTC. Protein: CAISGVANEQFF.

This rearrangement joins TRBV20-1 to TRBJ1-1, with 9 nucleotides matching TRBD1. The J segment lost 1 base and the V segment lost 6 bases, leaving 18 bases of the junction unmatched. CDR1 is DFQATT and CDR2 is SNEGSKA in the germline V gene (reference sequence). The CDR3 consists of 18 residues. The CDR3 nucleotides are TGCAGTGCAATTGTCCCGGGACAGGGCTCGGCAACGAACACTGAAGCTTTCTTT. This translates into CSAIVPGQGSATNTEAFF.

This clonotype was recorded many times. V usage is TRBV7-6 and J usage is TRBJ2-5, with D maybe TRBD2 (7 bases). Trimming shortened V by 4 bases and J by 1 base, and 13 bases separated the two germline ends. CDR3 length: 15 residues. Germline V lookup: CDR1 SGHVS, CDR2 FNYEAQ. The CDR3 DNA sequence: TGTGCCAGCAGCTCCCGGGGGGCTGGCCAAGAGACCCAGTACTTC. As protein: CASSSRGAGQETQYF.

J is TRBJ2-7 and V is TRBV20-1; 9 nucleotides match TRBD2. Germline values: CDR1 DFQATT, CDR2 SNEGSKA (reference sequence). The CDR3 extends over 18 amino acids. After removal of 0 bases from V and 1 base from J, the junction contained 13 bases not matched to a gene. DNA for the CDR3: TGCAGTGCTAGAGATCCCCCGGGTGGCGGGAGGGAGTCCTACGAGCAGTACTTC. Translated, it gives CSARDPPGGGRESYEQYF.

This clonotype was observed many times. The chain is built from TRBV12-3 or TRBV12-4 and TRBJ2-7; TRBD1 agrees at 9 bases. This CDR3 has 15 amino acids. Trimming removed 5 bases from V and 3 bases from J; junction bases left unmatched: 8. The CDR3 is CASSPMDRGRYEQYF. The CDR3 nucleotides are TGTGCCAGCAGTCCAATGGACAGGGGCCGCTACGAGCAGTACTTC.

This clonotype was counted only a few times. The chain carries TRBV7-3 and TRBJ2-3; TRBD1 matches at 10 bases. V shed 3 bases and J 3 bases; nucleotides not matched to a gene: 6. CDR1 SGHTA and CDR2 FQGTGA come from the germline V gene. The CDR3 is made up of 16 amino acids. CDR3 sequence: CASSFFRDRGTDTQYF. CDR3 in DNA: TGTGCCAGCAGCTTCTTCCGGGACAGGGGAACAGATACGCAGTATTTT.

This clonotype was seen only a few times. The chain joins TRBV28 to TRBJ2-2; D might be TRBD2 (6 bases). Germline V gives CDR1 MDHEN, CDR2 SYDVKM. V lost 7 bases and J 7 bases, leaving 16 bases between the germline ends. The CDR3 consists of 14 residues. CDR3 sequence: CASTYKGRNGELFF. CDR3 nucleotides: TGTGCCAGCACCTATAAAGGGAGGAACGGGGAGCTGTTTTTT. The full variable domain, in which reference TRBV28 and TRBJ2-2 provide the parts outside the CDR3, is DVKVTQSSRYLVKRTGEKVFLECVQDMDHENMFWYRQDPGLGLRLIYFSYDVKMKEKGDIPEGYSVSREKKERFSLILESASTNQTSMYLCASTYKGRNGELFFGEGSRLTVL.

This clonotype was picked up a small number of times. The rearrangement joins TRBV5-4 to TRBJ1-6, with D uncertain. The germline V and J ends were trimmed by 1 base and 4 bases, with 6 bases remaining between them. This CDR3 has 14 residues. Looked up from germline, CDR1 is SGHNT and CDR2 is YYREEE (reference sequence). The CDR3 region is CASSLKQYNSPLHF. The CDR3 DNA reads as TGTGCCAGCAGCTTGAAACAGTATAATTCACCCCTCCACTTT.

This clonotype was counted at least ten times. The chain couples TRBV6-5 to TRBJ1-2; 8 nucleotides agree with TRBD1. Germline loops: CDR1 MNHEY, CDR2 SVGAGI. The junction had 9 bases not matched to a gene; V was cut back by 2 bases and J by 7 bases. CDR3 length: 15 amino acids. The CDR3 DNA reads TGTGCCAGCAGTTACGAACAGGGGGTATCGGGTGGCTACACCTTC. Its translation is CASSYEQGVSGGYTF.

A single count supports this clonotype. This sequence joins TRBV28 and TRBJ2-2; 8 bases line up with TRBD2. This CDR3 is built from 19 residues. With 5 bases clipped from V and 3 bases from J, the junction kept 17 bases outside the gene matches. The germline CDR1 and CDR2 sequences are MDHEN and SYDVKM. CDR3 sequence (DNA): TGTGCCAGCAGTCTGTGGACAGATCTAGCGGGCCTCTACACCGGGGAGCTGTTTTTT. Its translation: CASSLWTDLAGLYTGELFF.

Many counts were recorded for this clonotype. CDR3 coding DNA: TGTGCCAGCAGCTCGCCCTCGGGGGACCAAGAGACCCAGTACTTC. It yields the protein CASSSPSGDQETQYF. V gene TRBV7-9 combines with J gene TRBJ2-5; TRBD2 might be the D (6 bases). This CDR3 spans 15 amino acids. V was trimmed by 4 bases and J by 0 bases, leaving 12 bases between them. Germline V gives CDR1 SEHNR, CDR2 FQNEAQ (reference sequence). The entire variable domain, with the rest obtained from reference TRBV7-9 and TRBJ2-5, is as follows: DTGVSQNPRHKITKRGQNVTFRCDPISEHNRLYWYRQTLGQGPEFLTYFQNEAQLEKSRLLSDRFSAERPKGSFSTLEIQRTEQGDSAMYLCASSSPSGDQETQYFGPGTRLLVL.

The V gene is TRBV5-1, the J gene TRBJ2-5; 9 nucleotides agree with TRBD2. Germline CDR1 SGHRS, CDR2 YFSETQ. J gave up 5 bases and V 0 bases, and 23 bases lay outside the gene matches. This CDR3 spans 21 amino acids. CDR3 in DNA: TGCGCCAGCAGCTTGGCCATGGGAGCCGTGGCGGGAGGGCCGGCGGGGGAGACCCAGTACTTC. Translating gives CASSLAMGAVAGGPAGETQYF.

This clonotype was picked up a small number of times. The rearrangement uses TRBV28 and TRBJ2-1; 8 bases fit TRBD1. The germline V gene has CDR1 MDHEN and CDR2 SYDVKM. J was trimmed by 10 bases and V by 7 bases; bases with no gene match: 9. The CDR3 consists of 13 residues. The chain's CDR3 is CASTLLRGQEQFF. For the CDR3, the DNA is TGTGCCAGCACTCTGCTCAGGGGGCAAGAGCAGTTCTTC.

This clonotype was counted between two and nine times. The CDR3 sequence is CSARVAGRGVYEQYF. The DNA of the CDR3 is TGCAGTGCTAGAGTGGCGGGCAGGGGTGTCTACGAGCAGTACTTC. V usage is TRBV20-1 and J usage is TRBJ2-7; possibly TRBD1 for D (6 bases). Germline V gene data show CDR1 as DFQATT and CDR2 as SNEGSKA (reference sequence). The CDR3 loop spans 15 amino acids. Between the trimmed V and J ends, which lost 1 base and 3 bases, there was a span of 16 bases.

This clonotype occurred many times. CDR3 region: CASSPRGSRDGINEQFF. CDR3 bases: TGTGCCAGCAGCCCCCGGGGGTCGCGGGATGGGATCAATGAGCAGTTCTTC. The J gene is TRBJ2-1, the V gene TRBV7-3, with D possibly being TRBD2 (6 bases). The V and J ends lost 5 bases and 6 bases respectively, with 23 bases between them. The CDR3 contains 17 residues. Per the germline V gene, CDR1 is SGHTA and CDR2 is FQGTGA. The entire variable domain, with the rest obtained from reference TRBV7-3 and TRBJ2-1, is as follows: GAGVSQTPSNKVTEKGKYVELRCDPISGHTALYWYRQSLGQGPEFLIYFQGTGAADDSGLPNDRFFAVRPEGSVSTLKIQRTERGDSAVYLCASSPRGSRDGINEQFFGPGTRLTVL.

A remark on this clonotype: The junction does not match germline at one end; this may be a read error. The CDR3 sequence is CARSESPLPNTNTEAFF. The CDR3 DNA reads TGTGCCAGAAGTGAAAGTCCCCTGCCAAATACGAACACTGAAGCTTTCTTT. The chain recombines TRBV6-1 with TRBJ1-1, with D unclear. The CDR3 has 17 residues. Germline V gene data show CDR1 as MNHNS and CDR2 as SASEGT.

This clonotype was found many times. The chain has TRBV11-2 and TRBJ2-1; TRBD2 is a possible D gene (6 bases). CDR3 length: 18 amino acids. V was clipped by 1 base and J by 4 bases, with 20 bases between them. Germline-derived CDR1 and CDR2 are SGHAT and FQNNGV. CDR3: CASSLAPGRTRRYNEQFF. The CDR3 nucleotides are TGTGCCAGCAGCTTAGCCCCGGGGAGGACCAGACGATACAATGAGCAGTTCTTC.

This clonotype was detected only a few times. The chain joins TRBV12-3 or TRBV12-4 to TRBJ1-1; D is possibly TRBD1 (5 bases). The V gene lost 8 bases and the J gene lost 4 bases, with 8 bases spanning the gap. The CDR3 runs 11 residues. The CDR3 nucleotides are TGTGCCAGCGACCAGGGCACTGAAGCTTTCTTT. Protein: CASDQGTEAFF.

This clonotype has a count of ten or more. CDR3 DNA sequence: TGTGCCGTGGTGCCATACGGGGGCAATACGAGTGAGCAGTTCTTC. It is translated as CAVVPYGGNTSEQFF. The chain is built from TRBV19 and TRBJ2-1; D may match TRBD1 or TRBD2 (6 bases each). This CDR3 has 15 residues. V was pared by 11 bases and J by 9 bases, with 26 bases between. The V gene's germline CDR1 is LNHDA and CDR2 SQIVND (reference sequence).

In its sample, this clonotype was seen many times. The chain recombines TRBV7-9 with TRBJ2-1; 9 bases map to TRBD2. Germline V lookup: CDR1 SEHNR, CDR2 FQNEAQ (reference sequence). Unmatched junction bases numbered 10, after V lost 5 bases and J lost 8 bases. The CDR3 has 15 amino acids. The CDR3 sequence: CASSLGTSSKDEQFF. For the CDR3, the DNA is TGTGCCAGCAGCCTAGGGACTAGCTCCAAGGATGAGCAGTTCTTC.

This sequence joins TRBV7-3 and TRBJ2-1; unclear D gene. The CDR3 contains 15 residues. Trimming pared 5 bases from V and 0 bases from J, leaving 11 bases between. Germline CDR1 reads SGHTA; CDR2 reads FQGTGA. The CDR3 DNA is TGTGCCAGCAGCGAAAGCGCGAGCTCCTACAATGAGCAGTTCTTC. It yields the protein CASSESASSYNEQFF.

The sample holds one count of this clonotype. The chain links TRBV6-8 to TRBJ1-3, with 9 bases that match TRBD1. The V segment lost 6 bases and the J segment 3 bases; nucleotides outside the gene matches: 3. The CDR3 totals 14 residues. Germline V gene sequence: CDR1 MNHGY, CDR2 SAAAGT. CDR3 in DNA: TGTGCCAGCAGCCCGGACAGGGGTGGAAACACCATATATTTT. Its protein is CASSPDRGGNTIYF.

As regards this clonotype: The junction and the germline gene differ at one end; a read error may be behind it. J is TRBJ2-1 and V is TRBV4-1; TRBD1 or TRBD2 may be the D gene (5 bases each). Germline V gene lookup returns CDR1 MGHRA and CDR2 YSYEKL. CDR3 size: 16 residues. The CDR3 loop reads CASSQGVERVYNEQFF. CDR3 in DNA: TGTGCCAGCAGCCAAGGGGTAGAGAGGGTCTACAATGAGCAGTTCTTC.

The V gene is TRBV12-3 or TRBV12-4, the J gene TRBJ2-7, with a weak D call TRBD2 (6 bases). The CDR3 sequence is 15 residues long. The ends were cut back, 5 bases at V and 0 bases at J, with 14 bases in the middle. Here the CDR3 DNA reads TGTGCCAGCAGTCCCGGGACTGAGAGCTCCTACGAGCAGTACTTC. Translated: CASSPGTESSYEQYF.

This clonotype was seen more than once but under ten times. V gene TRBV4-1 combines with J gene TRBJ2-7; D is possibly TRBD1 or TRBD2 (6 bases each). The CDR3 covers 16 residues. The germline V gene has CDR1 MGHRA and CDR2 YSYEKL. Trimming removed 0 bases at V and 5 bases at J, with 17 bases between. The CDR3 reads CASSQEGGRRDHEQYF. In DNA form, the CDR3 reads TGCGCCAGCAGCCAAGAGGGGGGCAGGAGGGACCACGAGCAGTACTTC.

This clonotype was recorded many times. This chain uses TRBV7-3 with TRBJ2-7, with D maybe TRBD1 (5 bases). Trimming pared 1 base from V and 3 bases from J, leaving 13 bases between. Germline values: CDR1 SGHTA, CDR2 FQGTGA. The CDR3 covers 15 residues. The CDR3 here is CASSLSQGQSYEQYF. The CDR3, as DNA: TGTGCCAGCAGCTTAAGTCAGGGCCAGAGCTACGAGCAGTACTTC.

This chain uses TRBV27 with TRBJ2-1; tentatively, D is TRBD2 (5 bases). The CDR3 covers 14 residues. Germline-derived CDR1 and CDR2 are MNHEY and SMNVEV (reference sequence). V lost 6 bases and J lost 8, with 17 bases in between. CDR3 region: CASRREGFWDEQFF. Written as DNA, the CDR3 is TGTGCCAGCAGAAGAGAGGGATTCTGGGATGAGCAGTTCTTC.